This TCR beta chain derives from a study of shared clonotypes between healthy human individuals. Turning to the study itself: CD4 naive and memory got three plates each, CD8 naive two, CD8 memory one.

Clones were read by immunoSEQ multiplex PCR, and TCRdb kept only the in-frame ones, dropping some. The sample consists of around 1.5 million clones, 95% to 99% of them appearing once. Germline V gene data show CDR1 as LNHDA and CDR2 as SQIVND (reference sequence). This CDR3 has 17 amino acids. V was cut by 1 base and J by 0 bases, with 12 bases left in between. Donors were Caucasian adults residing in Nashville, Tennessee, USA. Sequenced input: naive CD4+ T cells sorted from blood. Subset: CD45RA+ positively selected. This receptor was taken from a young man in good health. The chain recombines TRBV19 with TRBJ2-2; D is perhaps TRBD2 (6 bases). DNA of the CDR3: TGTGCCAGTAGTATAGTGGGAGCGGGCCCGAACACCGGGGAGCTGTTTTTT. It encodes CASSIVGAGPNTGELFF. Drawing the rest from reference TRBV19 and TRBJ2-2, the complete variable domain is DGGITQSPKYLFRKEGQNVTLSCEQNLNHDAMYWYRQDPGQGLRLIYYSQIVNDFQKGDIAEGYSVSREKKESFPLTVTSAQKNPTAFYLCASSIVGAGPNTGELFFGEGSRLTVL.